These T cell receptor beta chains were read from a single sample in a study of regulatory T cells in long-lasting Graves disease. In TCRdb, the multiplex PCR reads were re-called with MiXCR into one record per CDR3 protein. The sample includes a few hundred thousand distinct CDR3 sequences, 15% to 20% of them seen just once. This sample was shared with a second study, whose subject was T cells in Graves' hyperthyroidism and ophthalmopathy.

The source was peripheral blood mononuclear cells (PBMCs), collected at new diagnosis, from a patient treated with antithyroid drugs. The receptor source for this set is a man in his forties or fifties with Graves disease. Each CDR3 is given with its conserved first and last residue. The D gene is left open where the match is weak. Size tells how often a clone was seen (once, few, many) or the class of an expanded clone, and some rows leave it out.

>NA|TRBJ2-7|many|TRBV2
TGTGCCAGCAGTGTAAGGGGCATCCTCTACGAGCAGTACTTC
CASSVRGILYEQYF
>NA|TRBJ2-5|many|TRBV27
TGTGCCAGCAGTTCCCCATTTGAGGCTGGAGAGACCCAGTACTTC
CASSSPFEAGETQYF
>TRBD1|TRBJ1-4|many|TRBV12-3/TRBV12-4
TGTGCCAGCAGACCGCGGGACAGGGTAAACGAAAAACTGTTTTTT
CASRPRDRVNEKLFF
>NA|TRBJ2-3|many|TRBV13
TGTGCCAGCAGCTCCCGGTATCCTAGCACAGATACGCAGTATTTT
CASSSRYPSTDTQYF
>NA|TRBJ1-6|NA|TRBV19
TGTGCCAGTAGTCTTCAGGCCGCGAGATATTCACCCCTCCACTTT
CASSLQAARYSPLHF
>NA|TRBJ1-6|few|TRBV9
TGTGCCAGCAGCGTAGCCGGGGGGGGGAGCTCCTATAATTCACCCCTCCACTTT
CASSVAGGGSSYNSPLHF
>TRBD1|TRBJ2-1|few|TRBV25-1
TGTGCCAGCAGTGCCCCTCCGGGACAGGGGTTTTTGAATGAGCAGTTCTTC
CASSAPPGQGFLNEQFF
>NA|TRBJ2-3|many|TRBV28
TGTGCCAGCAGTTTCCCTAGCCGGGAATACACAGATACGCAGTATTTT
CASSFPSREYTDTQYF
>TRBD2|TRBJ2-5|NA|TRBV5-1
TGCGCCAGCAGCCCCGGACTAGCGGGACTTCAAGAGACCCAGTACTTC
CASSPGLAGLQETQYF
>TRBD2|TRBJ2-7|NA|TRBV5-4
TGTGCCAGCAGCTTGGGGGGACTAGCTCTATACGAGCAGTACTTC
CASSLGGLALYEQYF
>NA|TRBJ2-5|many|TRBV11-2
TGTGCCAGCAGCTCACCCCCCTTGGTCTTGGGGGTGGCCCAGTACTTC
CASSSPPLVLGVAQYF
>TRBD2|TRBJ2-1|many|TRBV3-1
TGTGCCAGCAGCCAAACAGCGGGGGGGCCTCCGTTCTTC
CASSQTAGGPPFF
>TRBD2|TRBJ2-7|many|TRBV20-1
TGCAGTGCTTCAGGGGCTAGCGGGGGCTACGAGCAGTACTTC
CSASGASGGYEQYF
>NA|TRBJ1-1|many|TRBV7-2
TGTGCCAGCAGCCCACGGACACGGCCGAACACTGAAGCTTTCTTT
CASSPRTRPNTEAFF
>NA|TRBJ2-6|once|TRBV19
TGTGCCAGTAGTATAATCCCAGGGACAAGGACTGGGGCCAACGTCCTGACTTTC
CASSIIPGTRTGANVLTF
>TRBD2|TRBJ2-3|many|TRBV2
TGTGCCAGCAGTGGGACGGGGGGAGATACGCAGTATTTT
CASSGTGGDTQYF
>NA|TRBJ2-7|many|TRBV11-3
TGTGCCAGCAGCTTGGGGGAGGCCTACGAGCAGTACTTC
CASSLGEAYEQYF
>TRBD1|TRBJ2-7|few|TRBV20-1
TGCAGTGCTACCAAACTCGGGACAGGGAAGTACGAGCAGTACTTC
CSATKLGTGKYEQYF
>NA|TRBJ2-3|many|TRBV10-3
TGTGCCATCAGTGAGTCTGAGTATAATACGCAGTATTTT
CAISESEYNTQYF
>NA|TRBJ1-4|many|TRBV20-1
TGCAGTGCTCAAAACCGGGCTAATGAAAAACTGTTTTTT
CSAQNRANEKLFF
>TRBD1|TRBJ1-6|NA|TRBV6-1
TGTGCCAGCACTTCCGGGACAGGGAATTCACCCCTCCACTTT
CASTSGTGNSPLHF
>NA|TRBJ1-1|NA|TRBV15
TGTGCCACCAGGAGGGACGCGAACACTGAAGCTTTCTTT
CATRRDANTEAFF
>NA|TRBJ1-6|many|TRBV28
TGTGCCAGCAGTTTATCCGGGCTGGGGAATTCACCCCTCCACTTT
CASSLSGLGNSPLHF
>NA|TRBJ1-1|many|TRBV18
TGTGCCAGCTCACCATCCCAGGCAATGAACACTGAAGCTTTCTTT
CASSPSQAMNTEAFF
>TRBD2|TRBJ2-5|many|TRBV2
TGTGCCAGCAGTCGAAGTAAGAGCGGGGGGATCCAAGAGACCCAGTACTTC
CASSRSKSGGIQETQYF
>NA|TRBJ2-5|few|TRBV7-7
TGTGCCAGCAGCTTAGAGAAGGGTAGGACCCAGTACTTC
CASSLEKGRTQYF
>NA|TRBJ2-1|many|TRBV30
TGTGCCTGGAGTGTGCAGGGCTACAATGAGCAGTTCTTC
CAWSVQGYNEQFF
>TRBD1|TRBJ1-4|many|TRBV6-1
TGTGCCAGCTCCAGGACAGGGGAAAAACTGTTTTTT
CASSRTGEKLFF
>NA|TRBJ1-1|many|TRBV7-2
TGTGCCAGCAGCTTATTCCGGGGTTCCATTGAAGCTTTCTTT
CASSLFRGSIEAFF
>NA|TRBJ1-2|many|TRBV20-1
TGCAGTGCTCCAGACGGGAGTAACTATGGCTACACCTTC
CSAPDGSNYGYTF
>TRBD2|TRBJ2-5|few|TRBV6-5
TGTGCCAGCAGTTACTCAAGACTAGCGGGAGAGACCCAGTACTTC
CASSYSRLAGETQYF